This entry is about one TCR beta chain. Its antigen remains unknown. This record belongs to a study of CD8+ T cells in alopecia areata. The germline V gene has CDR1 SGHNT and CDR2 YYREEE (reference sequence). V gave up 4 bases and J gave up 0 bases; unmatched junction bases: 6. The CDR3 is 15 residues long. The study, taken as a whole, reports: Among the 100 top clones, expanded CD8+ clones, like scalp clonality, were significantly decreased by tofacitinib.

Treatment indicated: oral pan-JAK inhibitor, 5-10 mg twice daily. Collection of lesional scalp punch biopsies and peripheral blood was performed in alopecia areata patients. Investigators isolated RNA and reverse transcribed it into cDNA to act as the sequencing template. Profiling relied on immunoSEQ multiplex PCR, and the TCRdb table lists in-frame clones only, not all of them. This sample has about 110,000 clones, with roughly three fifths found just once. The sequencing here drew on CD8+ T cells sorted from blood, taken at week 24, from a patient treated with tofacitinib. This chain uses TRBV5-4 with TRBJ1-2, with TRBD1 matching over 7 bases. The TCR was taken from a human donor with alopecia areata. This CDR3 is CASSPTGDPNYGYTF. In nucleotides, the CDR3 is TGTGCCAGCAGCCCTACAGGGGACCCTAACTATGGCTACACCTTC.